The clone carrying this TCR beta chain came up many times. The antigen is unknown. TCRdb recomputed calls from the 5' RACE reads with MiXCR, one row per CDR3 protein. The table shows about 46,000 distinct CDR3 sequences, with around 2.9% occurring only once. This sample is part of a study of neurological immune-mediated disorders. General study findings and limits: The multiple sclerosis repertoire cluster was associated with no clinical or MRI feature.

The clonotype originates from a woman aged 50 to 60 with multiple sclerosis. The sequenced sample consisted of PBMCs.

The CDR3 DNA reads as TGTGCCAGCAGTTTAATACAGGGGGCCGTTTGGTATGGCTACACCTTC. This sequence encodes CASSLIQGAVWYGYTF. V gene TRBV6-6 combines with J gene TRBJ1-2; 9 bases are shared with TRBD1. This CDR3 is built from 16 residues. The V gene end was trimmed by 4 bases and the J gene end by 5 bases; junction bases not matched to a gene: 11. Germline V gives CDR1 MNHNY, CDR2 SVGAGI (reference sequence).